The present entry profiles one T cell receptor beta chain with its context. This specimen comes from a study of cytomegalovirus exposure and HLA in healthy donors. About the research overall: It was reported in a later analysis that the 90 to 150 validation repertoires used the same platform as the 666 first-cohort repertoires.

The CDR3 is 15 amino acids. Germline V gives CDR1 SGHVS, CDR2 FNYEAQ. V lost 2 bases and J lost 1, with 11 bases in between. Here immunoSEQ multiplex PCR was the method, and the copy in TCRdb shows in-frame clones only, minus some. The sample records about 190,000 clones, approximately 84% being singletons. The receptor was isolated from a man younger than 30 in good health and CMV-seropositive. Sequenced: PBMCs. The J gene is TRBJ2-5, the V gene TRBV7-6; D possibly corresponds to TRBD1 (5 bases). The CDR3 loop reads CASSLQKGFQETQYF. As DNA, the CDR3 is TGTGCCAGCAGCTTACAAAAGGGGTTCCAAGAGACCCAGTACTTC.